This T cell receptor (beta chain) appears in the sequencing data of a study of breast tumors, draining lymph nodes, adjacent tissues. Points from the study as a whole: The lymph node origin of tumor T cells was framed as consistent with a hypothesis, not demonstrated. Data fit most tumor T cells coming from lymph node, expanding in tumor. Compared with lymph nodes, tumors were less diverse; compared with nontumor tissue, more. Luminal-like breast cancer showed significantly greater tumor-nontumor repertoire similarity than basal-like breast cancer did.

Trimming left V 4 bases short and J 8 bases short, with 15 bases between. Germline CDR1 is SGHTS and CDR2 is YDEGEE. The CDR3 covers 13 residues. The sample holds many counts of this clonotype. Its specificity is unknown. TCRdb analysed the multiplex PCR reads with MiXCR anew, one entry per CDR3 protein. The sample has approximately 200,000 distinct CDR3 sequences, approximately 30% seen once; the top ten hold 4.3%. Breast cancer patients provided tissue from their axillary draining lymph nodes. This sequence originates from a female donor with breast cancer. Some clones in this sample may be carry-over from other donors' samples. The sequenced sample was axillary lymph node tissue. J is TRBJ1-2 and V is TRBV5-8; D might be TRBD1 (6 bases). The CDR3 bases are TGTGCCAGCAGCGTCCACAGGGATTGGGGCTACACCTTC. Amino acids: CASSVHRDWGYTF.